The 16 T cell receptor beta chains presented below share a single source sample, sequenced in a study of response to subunit inactivated influenza vaccine. One entry per CDR3 protein, called by TCRdb with MiXCR from the RT-PCR reads. Of 490,000 or so distinct CDR3 sequences in the sample, roughly 8.2% were seen once. The sample in question was PBMCs from blood, obtained around 25 months after vaccination. The origin of the receptors is a man in his fifties or sixties who received an inactivated influenza vaccine.

This clonotype was seen at least ten times. The chain couples TRBV12-3 or TRBV12-4 to TRBJ1-6, with 9 bases fitting TRBD1. After removal of 3 bases from V and 7 bases from J, the junction contained 4 bases not matched to a gene. There are 15 residues in the CDR3. The CDR3 here is CASSFGQGLNSPLHF. The CDR3 DNA follows: TGTGCCAGCAGTTTCGGACAGGGGCTGAATTCACCCCTCCACTTT.

The rearrangement uses TRBV11-1 and TRBJ2-1; TRBD2 matches at 12 bases. Trimming at V came to 4 bases and at J to 10 bases, leaving 5 bases not matched to a gene. The CDR3 covers 14 residues. Per germline, CDR1 SGHAT and CDR2 FQDESV (reference sequence). The CDR3 region is CASSSSGGAGEQFF. The CDR3, as DNA: TGTGCCAGCAGCTCTAGCGGGGGGGCAGGGGAGCAGTTCTTC.

The chain uses TRBV4-1 and TRBJ2-7; tentatively, D is TRBD1 or TRBD2 (5 bases each). CDR3 length equals 14 residues. The germline CDR1 and CDR2 sequences are MGHRA and YSYEKL. The germline V and J ends were trimmed by 2 bases and 1 base, with 9 bases remaining between them. The CDR3 protein is CASSQRGRSYEQYF. In DNA form, the CDR3 reads TGCGCCAGCAGCCAACGGGGCAGGTCCTACGAGCAGTACTTC.

This clonotype was recorded a few times. This chain's CDR3 is CASSRVRGQPQHF. CDR3 DNA sequence: TGTGCCAGCAGCCGGGTCAGGGGTCAGCCCCAGCATTTT. The rearrangement joins TRBV4-2 to TRBJ1-5; a weak D match, TRBD1 (6 bases). The CDR3 runs to 13 residues. Germline-derived CDR1 and CDR2 are LGHNA and YNFKEQ. The ends were cut back, 4 bases at V and 6 bases at J, with 10 bases in the middle.

The chain uses TRBV29-1 and TRBJ1-1; no definite D call. In germline, CDR1 is SQVTM, CDR2 ANQGSEA. This CDR3 region has 11 residues. V lost 5 bases, J lost 7 bases, and 11 bases lay in between. The CDR3, as DNA: TGCAGCGTTAAGGGCCGGTTTGAAGCTTTCTTT. The encoded protein is CSVKGRFEAFF.

Only a few counts were recorded for this clonotype. This sequence joins TRBV29-1 and TRBJ2-3; no clear D. Trimming took off 4 bases at V and 1 base at J, with 12 bases between the two ends. The CDR3 covers 14 residues. Germline loops: CDR1 SQVTM, CDR2 ANQGSEA. The CDR3 spells CSVARSTRTDTQYF. The CDR3 region has the DNA TGCAGCGTTGCTAGGTCGACCCGCACAGATACGCAGTATTTT.

This clonotype was detected only a few times. The rearrangement links TRBV2 to TRBJ2-7; 10 bases are shared with TRBD1. Germline V gene sequence: CDR1 SNHLY, CDR2 FYNNEI. J gave up 4 bases and V 7 bases, and 7 bases lay outside the gene matches. CDR3 size: 14 residues. CDR3 protein: CASNRDRGLYEQYF. DNA of the CDR3: TGTGCCAGCAATAGGGACAGGGGACTTTACGAGCAGTACTTC.

In its sample, this clonotype was seen many times. This chain uses TRBV5-1 with TRBJ2-1; D perhaps matches TRBD1 (7 bases). This CDR3 has 14 amino acids. Germline V gene data show CDR1 as SGHRS and CDR2 as YFSETQ. The V end was cut by 0 bases, the J end by 7 bases, with 11 bases between. The CDR3 spells CASSLVQGRNEQFF. CDR3 nucleotide sequence: TGCGCCAGCAGCTTGGTACAGGGGAGGAATGAGCAGTTCTTC.

V usage is TRBV4-3 and J usage is TRBJ1-1; 7 bases map to TRBD1. V dropped 2 bases and J dropped 4; count of bases not matched to a gene: 13. The CDR3 loop spans 17 amino acids. Looked up from germline, CDR1 is LGHNA and CDR2 is YSLEER. Written as DNA, the CDR3 is TGCGCCAGCAGCCAAAGTAGGCAGGGGGTAGGTGGCACTGAAGCTTTCTTT. This encodes CASSQSRQGVGGTEAFF.

The chain links TRBV20-1 to TRBJ1-5; 8 nucleotides match TRBD1. The V gene's germline CDR1 is DFQATT and CDR2 SNEGSKA (reference sequence). The CDR3 has 15 amino acids. The ends lost 5 bases at V and 2 bases at J; junction bases unmatched: 8. Here the CDR3 DNA reads TGCAGTGCTGCGGCAGGGGGCGCGGGCAATCAGCCCCAGCATTTT. Amino acid sequence: CSAAAGGAGNQPQHF.

The sample holds many counts of this clonotype. The rearrangement joins TRBV12-3 or TRBV12-4 to TRBJ1-2, with TRBD1 matching 7 bases. The CDR3 is 13 amino acids. V dropped 4 bases and J dropped 7; count of bases not matched to a gene: 6. The CDR3 sequence: CASSSSGGSGYTF. In DNA form, the CDR3 reads TGTGCCAGCAGTTCCTCAGGGGGATCTGGCTACACCTTC.

The rearrangement links TRBV29-1 to TRBJ2-7; 7 nucleotides agree with TRBD1. The CDR3 sequence is 12 residues long. The trim removed 8 bases at V and 5 bases at J, leaving 9 bases unmatched. Germline V gene sequence: CDR1 SQVTM, CDR2 ANQGSEA. The CDR3 nucleotides read TGCAGCACCCGAACAGGGGTTCACGAGCAGTACTTC. Protein sequence: CSTRTGVHEQYF.

The V gene is TRBV7-2, the J gene TRBJ2-1, with TRBD2 matching over 8 bases. Looked up from germline, CDR1 is SGHTA and CDR2 is FQGNSA. The CDR3 covers 16 residues. V dropped 5 bases and J dropped 3; count of bases not matched to a gene: 9. This CDR3 is CASSRRGGRSYNEQFF. In DNA, the CDR3 is TGTGCCAGCAGCCGTCGCGGGGGGCGGAGCTACAATGAGCAGTTCTTC.

This clonotype was seen a handful of times. The chain carries TRBV20-1 and TRBJ2-7; D unclear. The germline CDR1 and CDR2 sequences are DFQATT and SNEGSKA (reference sequence). Trimming removed 7 bases at V and 9 bases at J, with 22 bases between. The CDR3 totals 13 residues. In nucleotides, the CDR3 is TGCAGTGGAACCGACGGCTATTCTTCCGGGCAGTACTTC. Translating it yields CSGTDGYSSGQYF.

This clonotype came up many times. The chain carries TRBV7-8 and TRBJ2-7; 8 bases fit TRBD1. Germline assignment: CDR1 SGHVS and CDR2 FQNEAQ. V was clipped by 2 bases and J by 5 bases; unmatched bases: 5. This CDR3 has 14 amino acids. The CDR3, as DNA: TGTGCCAGCAGCTTACACAGGGGGAACAACGAGCAGTACTTC. Translated: CASSLHRGNNEQYF. Full variable domain (rest looked up from reference TRBV7-8 and TRBJ2-7): GAGVSQSPRYKVAKRGQDVALRCDPISGHVSLFWYQQALGQGPEFLTYFQNEAQLDKSGLPSDRFFAERPEGSVSTLKIQRTQQEDSAVYLCASSLHRGNNEQYFGPGTRLTVT.

This clonotype was observed a handful of times. The rearrangement joins TRBV5-1 to TRBJ2-5; no firm D call. Germline CDR1 and CDR2: SGHRS and YFSETQ. The V end was cut by 2 bases, the J end by 5 bases, with 7 bases between. There are 12 residues in the CDR3. This chain's CDR3 is CASSLEDETQYF. CDR3 sequence (DNA): TGCGCCAGCAGCTTAGAGGATGAGACCCAGTACTTC.